Listed below are T cell receptor beta chains from one sample, sequenced in a study of shared clonotypes between healthy human individuals. Assay: immunoSEQ multiplex PCR; the TCRdb copy retains only in-frame clones and omits some. The sample comprises a few million clones, roughly 95% of which are singletons, and around 0.13% rests with the top ten. The sample comprised naive CD4+ T cells sorted from blood. Receptors originate from a man between 18 and 35 years old in good health. CDR3s include the opening cysteine and the closing phenylalanine or tryptophan. The order of the fields is CDR3 protein, CDR3 DNA, V gene, J gene, clone size, D gene. D genes are given only for firm matches. Part of the rows lack a size; the others show once, few, many or a class for expanded clones.

CAWSQGAGSGYTF	TGTGCCTGGAGCCAGGGGGCCGGGAGTGGCTACACCTTC	TRBV30	TRBJ1-2	NA	TRBD1
CSVEDPRGLTYEQYF	TGCAGCGTTGAAGATCCTCGGGGGCTAACCTACGAGCAGTACTTC	TRBV29-1	TRBJ2-7	NA	NA
CASSSGQGNQPQHF	TGTGCCAGCAGTTCCGGCCAGGGAAATCAGCCCCAGCATTTT	TRBV27	TRBJ1-5	NA	NA
CASSRGHGNTEAFF	TGCGCCAGCAGTCGTGGACACGGGAACACTGAAGCTTTCTTT	TRBV4-1	TRBJ1-1	NA	NA
CASSIMEGNYGYTF	TGTGCCAGTAGTATAATGGAGGGGAACTATGGCTACACCTTC	TRBV19	TRBJ1-2	NA	NA
CAWRGRGPDGEAFF	TGTGCCTGGAGAGGGCGGGGTCCCGATGGTGAAGCTTTCTTT	TRBV30	TRBJ1-1	NA	NA
CASSAGLADTQETQYF	TGTGCCAGCAGCGCCGGACTAGCGGATACACAAGAGACCCAGTACTTC	TRBV9	TRBJ2-5	NA	TRBD2
CAISAATGGREGTEAFF	TGTGCCATCAGTGCAGCTACAGGGGGGCGAGAAGGGACTGAAGCTTTCTTT	TRBV10-3	TRBJ1-1	NA	TRBD1
CASRSFGSQSINEQFF	TGTGCCAGCAGATCATTCGGGTCACAATCAATCAATGAGCAGTTCTTC	TRBV27	TRBJ2-1	NA	NA
CASSPLPVSYEQYF	TGCGCCAGCAGCCCCCTTCCGGTTTCCTACGAGCAGTACTTC	TRBV4-1	TRBJ2-7	NA	NA
CAWSVRRSGADQETQYF	TGTGCCTGGAGTGTACGTCGTAGCGGGGCGGACCAAGAGACCCAGTACTTC	TRBV30	TRBJ2-5	NA	TRBD2
CSVSGGMVQETQYF	TGCAGCGTTTCGGGGGGAATGGTCCAAGAGACCCAGTACTTC	TRBV29-1	TRBJ2-5	NA	TRBD2
CASSAPGDTYEQYF	TGTGCCAGTAGTGCCCCCGGGGATACCTACGAGCAGTACTTC	TRBV19	TRBJ2-7	NA	NA
CASSFVLRGTQYF	TGTGCCAGCAGCTTCGTTTTGAGGGGTACGCAGTATTTT	TRBV7-9	TRBJ2-3	NA	NA
CASRRSAGANTGELFF	TGTGCCAGCAGACGGTCCGCGGGGGCGAACACCGGGGAGCTGTTTTTT	TRBV28	TRBJ2-2	NA	TRBD2
CASSDRAGSTDTQYF	TGTGCCAGCAGTGATCGGGCGGGGTCCACAGATACGCAGTATTTT	TRBV6-1	TRBJ2-3	NA	NA
CASSQDLAAIWEQYF	TGCGCCAGCAGCCAAGATCTGGCAGCCATCTGGGAGCAGTACTTC	TRBV4-1	TRBJ2-7	NA	NA
CASSFGGLAKNIQYF	TGTGCCAGCAGCTTTGGGGGTTTAGCCAAAAACATTCAGTACTTC	TRBV5-8	TRBJ2-4	NA	NA
CASSLARSGGDQETQYF	TGTGCCAGCAGCTTAGCGCGGAGCGGGGGGGACCAAGAGACCCAGTACTTC	TRBV7-9	TRBJ2-5	NA	TRBD2
CASSSPSRSSDTQYF	TGTGCCAGCAGTTCACCTAGCCGTTCCTCAGATACGCAGTATTTT	TRBV28	TRBJ2-3	NA	NA
CASSLERVQDTQYF	TGTGCCAGCAGCTTAGAGCGGGTTCAAGATACGCAGTATTTT	TRBV7-9	TRBJ2-3	NA	NA
CAIRGTGNNEQFF	TGTGCCATCAGGGGGACAGGAAACAATGAGCAGTTCTTC	TRBV10-3	TRBJ2-1	NA	TRBD1
CASSLDRVIPGELFF	TGTGCCAGCAGCTTGGATAGGGTGATTCCCGGGGAGCTGTTTTTT	TRBV7-9	TRBJ2-2	NA	NA
CASSGQGVVGQPQHF	TGTGCCAGCAGTGGACAGGGGGTGGTAGGGCAGCCCCAGCATTTT	TRBV6-1	TRBJ1-5	NA	TRBD1
CASSLGAATNSPLHF	TGCGCCAGCAGCTTGGGGGCAGCCACTAATTCACCCCTCCACTTT	TRBV5-1	TRBJ1-6	NA	NA
CASSAYIGGAYGYTF	TGTGCCAGCAGCGCCTATATTGGGGGGGCGTATGGCTACACCTTC	TRBV9	TRBJ1-2	NA	NA
CASTPGGRQETQYF	TGTGCCAGCACCCCAGGGGGCAGGCAGGAGACCCAGTACTTC	TRBV25-1	TRBJ2-5	NA	TRBD1
CASSQETTGRIQPQHF	TGCGCCAGCAGCCAAGAAACGACAGGGAGAATTCAGCCCCAGCATTTT	TRBV4-3	TRBJ1-5	NA	TRBD1
CASSYSISGPDTQYF	TGTGCCAGCAGTTACTCGATTAGCGGGCCGGATACGCAGTATTTT	TRBV6-5	TRBJ2-3	once	TRBD2
CAWSVRGLAGGGEQFF	TGTGCCTGGAGTGTACGGGGACTAGCGGGGGGAGGTGAGCAGTTCTTC	TRBV30	TRBJ2-1	NA	TRBD2
CASSTQPANTQYF	TGTGCCAGCAGCACCCAGCCGGCTAATACGCAGTATTTT	TRBV9	TRBJ2-3	NA	NA
CASHTGTGNTGELFF	TGTGCCAGCCATACCGGGACAGGGAACACCGGGGAGCTGTTTTTT	TRBV6-5	TRBJ2-2	NA	TRBD1